This TCR beta chain was captured by sequencing in a study of T cell changes during pregnancy in multiple sclerosis. Sequencing used immunoSEQ multiplex PCR; TCRdb keeps in-frame clones, though not all of them. The sample holds roughly 93,000 clones, under 95% seen once. V was trimmed by 4 bases and J by 3 bases, leaving 12 bases between them. The germline V gene encodes CDR1 SNHLY and CDR2 FYNNEI. The CDR3 sequence is 15 residues long. The genes are TRBV2 and TRBJ2-2; weak D call: TRBD1 (5 bases). This receptor was identified in a female donor in good health, enrolled as a control in a pregnancy study. Sequences were derived from peripheral blood, sampled in the first trimester of pregnancy. CDR3 sequence: CASSVRQGDTGELFF. DNA for the CDR3: TGTGCCAGCAGTGTTAGGCAGGGCGACACCGGGGAGCTGTTTTTT. The full variable domain, completed using reference TRBV2 and TRBJ2-2, is EPEVTQTPSHQVTQMGQEVILRCVPISNHLYFYWYRQILGQKVEFLVSFYNNEISEKSEIFDDQFSVERPDGSNFTLKIRSTKLEDSAMYFCASSVRQGDTGELFFGEGSRLTVL.